This passage covers 21 T cell receptor beta chains from one sample sequenced in a study of blood T cell repertoires in COVID-19. Here immunoSEQ multiplex PCR was the method, and the copy in TCRdb shows in-frame clones only, minus some. The sample has about 330,000 clones; approximately 88% are singletons. The sequenced sample consisted of PBMCs or T cells enriched from blood (not recorded which). All receptors come from a man aged 25-45 years who had recovered from COVID-19.

The chain has TRBV4-1 and TRBJ2-2, with D unresolved. V was clipped by 0 bases and J by 6 bases, with 11 bases between them. Germline CDR1 MGHRA, CDR2 YSYEKL. The CDR3 totals 15 residues. The CDR3 reads CASSQDPTNPGELFF. The CDR3, as DNA: TGCGCCAGCAGCCAAGATCCAACAAACCCCGGGGAGCTGTTTTTT.

The rearrangement links TRBV3-1 (or the pseudogene TRBV3-2) to TRBJ2-2; perhaps TRBD2 as D (6 bases). The germline gives CDR1 LGHDT, CDR2 YNNKEL (reference sequence). The CDR3 length is 14 residues. V lost 8 bases and J 2 bases, leaving 12 bases between the germline ends. The CDR3 coding sequence is TGTGCCAGCGGAGGGACTGTCAACACCGGGGAGCTGTTTTTT. Translating gives CASGGTVNTGELFF.

The chain uses TRBV27 and TRBJ1-5; the D is unclear. V was clipped by 6 bases and J by 0 bases, with 9 bases between them. CDR3 length equals 14 residues. The germline CDR1 and CDR2 sequences are MNHEY and SMNVEV (reference sequence). The CDR3 region is CASRTGYSNQPQHF. CDR3 coding DNA: TGTGCCAGCAGAACGGGATATAGCAATCAGCCCCAGCATTTT.

The chain is built from TRBV10-1 and TRBJ2-3; D is possibly TRBD1 (5 bases). The CDR3 length is 14 residues. Looked up from germline, CDR1 is WNHNN and CDR2 is SYGVQD (reference sequence). V lost 0 bases to trimming and J lost 2 bases, with 6 bases between them. In nucleotides, the CDR3 is TGCGCCAGCAGTGAGTCACAGGACACAGATACGCAGTATTTT. Its translation is CASSESQDTDTQYF.

This clone was recorded a few times. This chain uses TRBV7-9 with TRBJ1-6; tentatively, D is TRBD1 (6 bases). Trimming stripped 4 bases from V and 9 bases from J, with 13 bases between. The CDR3 runs 14 residues. Germline CDR1 and CDR2: SEHNR and FQNEAQ (reference sequence). The CDR3 reads CASSYWDTSSPLHF. CDR3 nucleotide sequence: TGTGCCAGCAGCTACTGGGACACGTCTTCACCCCTCCACTTT.

The chain recombines TRBV29-1 with TRBJ2-7; 7 nucleotides match TRBD1. The ends lost 4 bases at V and 0 bases at J; junction bases unmatched: 3. The CDR3 length is 13 residues. Germline CDR1 is SQVTM and CDR2 is ANQGSEA. CDR3 DNA sequence: TGCAGCGTTGCACAGGGGAGCTCCTACGAGCAGTACTTC. Translation: CSVAQGSSYEQYF.

The chain carries TRBV2 and TRBJ1-2; D is unresolved. This CDR3 contains 13 residues. Trimming stripped 3 bases from V and 0 bases from J, with 5 bases between. Looked up from germline, CDR1 is SNHLY and CDR2 is FYNNEI. The CDR3 DNA is TGTGCCAGCAGTGAGGAGGCTAACTATGGCTACACCTTC. Amino acid sequence: CASSEEANYGYTF.

CDR3: CASSSDRGLNEQYF. In nucleotides, the CDR3 is TGTGCCAGCAGCAGCGACAGGGGGCTTAACGAGCAGTACTTC. The chain couples TRBV6-2 or TRBV6-3 to TRBJ2-7, with 10 bases fitting TRBD1. The ends lost 6 bases at V and 5 bases at J; junction bases unmatched: 7. The germline gives CDR1 MNHEY, CDR2 SVGEGT. The CDR3 is 14 residues long.

V is TRBV3-1 (or the pseudogene TRBV3-2) and J is TRBJ1-6, with a weak D call TRBD1 (5 bases). The length of the CDR3 is 15 residues. CDR1 and CDR2 (germline): LGHDT, YNNKEL (reference sequence). V lost 7 bases, J lost 9 bases, and 19 bases lay in between. DNA for the CDR3: TGTGCCAGCACGGGGGAGGGTGTGTATGGTTCACCCCTCCACTTT. Protein: CASTGEGVYGSPLHF.

The rearrangement uses TRBV2 and TRBJ2-7; 9 positions match TRBD1. Germline CDR1 reads SNHLY; CDR2 reads FYNNEI. V was clipped by 3 bases and J by 3 bases; unmatched bases: 3. The CDR3 runs 14 residues. The CDR3 is CASSDQGQGYEQYF. The CDR3 coding sequence is TGTGCCAGCAGTGATCAGGGACAGGGCTACGAGCAGTACTTC.

The chain has TRBV4-1 and TRBJ1-5; maybe TRBD1 (6 bases). The CDR3 consists of 14 residues. The germline V gene encodes CDR1 MGHRA and CDR2 YSYEKL. V was pared by 1 base and J by 7 bases, with 11 bases between. The CDR3 protein is CASSQGQAMQPQHF. The CDR3 DNA reads as TGCGCCAGCAGCCAAGGACAGGCGATGCAGCCCCAGCATTTT.

This rearrangement joins TRBV7-2 to TRBJ1-5; TRBD1 agrees at 12 bases. The CDR3 loop spans 17 amino acids. Germline CDR1 reads SGHTA; CDR2 reads FQGNSA. V was pared by 1 base and J by 7 bases, with 8 bases of the junction left unmatched. In DNA, the CDR3 is TGTGCCAGCAGCTTAGGCGGGGACAGGGGGCCCGGGCAGCCCCAGCATTTT. Its translation is CASSLGGDRGPGQPQHF.

CDR3 sequence reads: CASSQDGEKLFF. The CDR3 DNA is TGCGCCAGCAGCCAAGATGGCGAAAAACTGTTTTTT. This chain uses TRBV4-1 with TRBJ1-4; D uncertain. The CDR3 contains 12 residues. Germline lookup yields CDR1 MGHRA and CDR2 YSYEKL. Trimming took off 0 bases at V and 8 bases at J, with 4 bases between the two ends.

The genes are TRBV18 and TRBJ2-5; possible D gene TRBD1, 6 bases. The CDR3 has 15 amino acids. Germline values: CDR1 KGHSH, CDR2 LQKENI. V lost 1 base and J 2 bases, leaving 11 bases between the germline ends. CDR3 amino acids: CASSPLAGEQETQYF. CDR3 nucleotides: TGTGCCAGCTCACCACTGGCAGGGGAGCAAGAGACCCAGTACTTC.

This chain links TRBV13 with TRBJ2-7; D remains ambiguous. Germline V CDR1 and CDR2: PRHDT, FYEKMQ (reference sequence). The germline V and J ends were trimmed by 3 bases and 2 bases, with 11 bases remaining between them. The CDR3 contains 14 residues. The chain's CDR3 is CASSFGGRAYEQYF. The CDR3 coding sequence is TGTGCCAGCAGCTTTGGTGGCCGGGCCTACGAGCAGTACTTC.

V and J are TRBV9 and TRBJ1-1; the match to TRBD1 covers 9 bases. After removal of 2 bases from V and 3 bases from J, the junction contained 2 bases not matched to a gene. Germline V gene sequence: CDR1 SGDLS, CDR2 YYNGEE. This CDR3 spans 14 amino acids. The CDR3 region has the DNA TGTGCCAGCAGCGTGGGACAGGGCTACACTGAAGCTTTCTTT. Its protein product is CASSVGQGYTEAFF.

This clone was seen only a few times. The chain links TRBV28 to TRBJ2-7; 8 bases match TRBD1. This CDR3 region has 12 residues. V lost 8 bases and J lost 5; bases outside the gene matches: 5. In germline, CDR1 is MDHEN, CDR2 SYDVKM. CDR3: CASQGQAHEQYF. The DNA of the CDR3 is TGTGCCAGCCAGGGACAGGCCCACGAGCAGTACTTC.

The chain has TRBV2 and TRBJ2-5, with D perhaps matching TRBD2 (6 bases). The V gene's germline CDR1 is SNHLY and CDR2 FYNNEI. V lost 0 bases, J lost 1 base, and 15 bases lay in between. This CDR3 comprises 17 residues. Written as DNA, the CDR3 is TGTGCCAGCAGTGAAGCCACGTACCCTAGCGCCCAAGAGACCCAGTACTTC. Protein product: CASSEATYPSAQETQYF.

The chain is built from TRBV6-5 and TRBJ2-2; 10 bases are shared with TRBD2. Germline V gene sequence: CDR1 MNHEY, CDR2 SVGAGI. This CDR3 region has 16 residues. V was pared by 0 bases and J by 6 bases, with 4 bases of the junction left unmatched. The CDR3 protein is CASSYSASGGPGELFF. The DNA of the CDR3 is TGTGCCAGCAGTTACTCGGCTAGCGGGGGTCCCGGGGAGCTGTTTTTT.

The chain uses TRBV18 and TRBJ1-5; tentatively, D is TRBD1 (6 bases). Germline V lookup: CDR1 KGHSH, CDR2 LQKENI. The CDR3 runs 14 residues. V lost 6 bases and J 0 bases, leaving 9 bases between the germline ends. The CDR3 is CASSRQDSNQPQHF. As DNA, the CDR3 is TGTGCCAGCTCCCGACAGGATAGCAATCAGCCCCAGCATTTT.

This chain joins TRBV27 and TRBJ1-4; the match to TRBD1 covers 10 bases. Trimming cost V 1 base and J 6 bases; bases outside gene matches: 2. This CDR3 comprises 15 residues. Per the germline V gene, CDR1 is MNHEY and CDR2 is SMNVEV (reference sequence). The CDR3 spells CASSLWGTGDEKLFF. The CDR3 DNA is TGTGCCAGCAGTTTATGGGGGACAGGGGATGAAAAACTGTTTTTT.